Described below is a single TCR beta chain sequence and its context. Its cognate antigen has yet to be identified. No base-level quality is on record; no much larger clone is a single base apart. This entry belongs to a study of shared clonotypes between healthy human individuals (dated by TCRdb to 2018 to 2021). Study-wide context: The cohort included three men and a couple of women between 18 and 49 years of age. Per donor, leukapheresis produced somewhere between about 0.94 and 9.5 billion PBMCs. Libraries were prepared and TCR repertoires were sequenced by different laboratories using diverse techniques, in order to increase sequencing depth and limit assay-specific biases. To estimate repertoire size and how much clonotypes are shared between individuals, the study performed deep sequencing of blood TCR repertoires from a handful of healthy adults. For each donor, CD4 naive and CD4 memory were each given three plates, CD8 naive was given two plates, and CD8 memory was given one plate.

General conclusions and limits of the study: Compared with non-shared clonotypes, the clonotypes found in all four sorted-subset donors had higher generation probabilities. Around 5% of naive CD4, more than 3% of naive CD8, 2.3% of memory CD4, and approximately 0.39% of memory CD8 clonotypes were shared across a few donors. Estimated clonotype richness was generally larger for naive than for memory subsets. Only blood was sampled, and tissue TCR repertoires likely differ from those in blood. The genetic and exposure-history diversity represented was limited by the small number of donors. Pairwise subsampling indicated that sequencing depth was expected to affect the degree of clonotype sharing among donors. Incomplete sequencing was indicated by rarefaction of sorted-subset datasets, despite the large sequencing depth.

From the cysteine up to the phenylalanine, the CDR3 has a length of 17 residues. Only the CDR3 DNA is retained, 51 bases long and in frame from the first base. The V and J ends are trimmed by 1 base and 2 bases, leaving 17 bases between them. The germline V gene supplies CDR1 SGHTA and CDR2 FQGNSA. Using the deep immunoSEQ assay, TCR CDR3 regions were amplified from genomic DNA by multiplex PCR. For each cell subset, the extracted genomic DNA was distributed evenly across all wells of several immunoSEQ 96-well plates, and each plate served as one replicate. For sorted subsets, each replicate PCR was loaded with about 200 ng genomic DNA, equivalent to about 33,000 T cell genomes. Purified libraries were quantified with a Qubit 3.0 fluorometer, sized on a Bioanalyzer 2100, and re-quantified with the KAPA Library Quantification kit. Every immunoSEQ 96-well plate was sequenced on a dedicated single-read 150-cycle Illumina NextSeq 550 flow cell. As for the original processing: Because the immunoSEQ output included only junctional sequences and no quality scores, the filtering could not be the same as the filtering used for full-length reads. Sequences were annotated with PyIR, a Python wrapper for IgBLAST v1.9, using IMGT germline references to assign V/J genes and CDR3. Reads were filtered out if the reads had weak V/J assignments (E-value above 1e-6), no CDR3, stop codons, out-of-frame junctions, or ambiguous translated residues. A V3J clonotype was defined by an identical inferred V gene, J gene, and CDR3 amino acid sequence. The percentage overlap between two repertoires was calculated by dividing the number of shared unique clonotypes by the size of the smaller repertoire. RTK rarefaction, the Chao1 estimator, and Recon v2.1 estimates of unobserved clonotypes were used to assess repertoire richness. OLGA was used to compute generation probabilities for all TCRbeta clonotypes that the gDNA method yielded from a handful of donors. What TCRdb holds here is the immuneACCESS table cut down to in-frame rearrangements. Part of the clones is not present; checked against another copy, under half of the missing clones reflect an unresolved V gene, and the others are unexplained. Clone size and the V and J calls come from that table; the DNA yielded D and trimming. The sample has some 2.1 million clones on record, over 85% of them singletons. The ten largest clones take up 1.5% to 2% of the sample.

CD8 naive samples were obtained by positive selection for CCR7 among CD45RO-negative cells, yielding a CD45RA+CCR7+ population from which TemRA cells were excluded. The donors were healthy, HIV-negative adults with no recently reported acute infections or vaccinations. Every donor was a Caucasian adult living in Nashville, Tennessee, USA. Blood was obtained by leukapheresis, after which PBMCs were separated by Ficoll-Histopaque density gradient centrifugation and cryopreserved in liquid nitrogen vapor phase. Analytical flow cytometry was used to check the purity and quantity of every magnetically sorted T cell population. From each sorted fraction, genomic DNA was isolated and quantified by UV absorbance on a Nanodrop 2000c.

The sequenced material came from naive CD8+ T cells from PBMCs. The cell subset or site label on this specimen signifies: CD45RA+CCR7+. The chain joins TRBV7-2 to TRBJ1-2; the D gene remains uncertain. This TCR was recovered from a young man in good health. Some clones in this sample may be carry-over from other donors' samples. The nucleotide sequence reads TGTGCCAGCAGCTTAGAGCCGCGTACAGCTACCAACTATGGCTACACCTTC. Its protein product is CASSLEPRTATNYGYTF. Joined to the reference TRBV7-2 and TRBJ1-2 proteins, this CDR3 gives the full variable domain: GAGVSQSPSNKVTEKGKDVELRCDPISGHTALYWYRQSLGQGLEFLIYFQGNSAPDKSGLPSDRFSAERTGGSVSTLTIQRTQQEDSAVYLCASSLEPRTATNYGYTFGSGTRLTVV.